The 26 T cell receptor beta chains in this list originate from one sample, sequenced in a study of glioma-infiltrating T cells after dendritic cell vaccination. Time point: after dendritic cell vaccination, including at tumor progression/relapse. Assay used: immunoSEQ multiplex PCR; TCRdb lists only in-frame clones, some missing. In the table there are roughly 60,000 clones, 86% of which are singletons. Source: blood, taken after dendritic cell vaccination. The receptors were sampled from a human donor with glioblastoma.

This clone was observed a few times. The chain has TRBV6-5 and TRBJ2-1, with TRBD1 matching over 10 bases. CDR3 size: 15 residues. CDR1 MNHEY and CDR2 SVGAGI come from the germline V gene. After removal of 6 bases from V and 2 bases from J, the junction contained 4 bases not matched to a gene. The DNA for the CDR3 is TGTGCCAGCAGCCCCGGGACAGGGGCCTACAATGAGCAGTTCTTC. Residues: CASSPGTGAYNEQFF.

CDR3 nucleotides: TGTGCCAGCAGCCCTCAGGTGGGAGATGAGCAGTTCTTC. Amino acids: CASSPQVGDEQFF. The chain uses TRBV11-3 and TRBJ2-1; TRBD2 might be the D (5 bases). V was shortened by 5 bases and J by 8 bases, with 13 bases between the two germline ends. From germline, CDR1 is SGHNT and CDR2 YENEEA. The CDR3 is made up of 13 amino acids.

V and J are TRBV5-1 and TRBJ2-1, with 9 bases lining up with TRBD1. The CDR3 is made up of 16 amino acids. From germline, CDR1 is SGHRS and CDR2 YFSETQ. The V and J ends lost 3 bases and 4 bases, in that order; junction bases with no gene match: 8. DNA for the CDR3: TGCGCCAGCAGCTCCCAGACAGGGGGTAATTACAATGAGCAGTTCTTC. Its translation is CASSSQTGGNYNEQFF. The full variable domain, rest sourced from reference TRBV5-1 and TRBJ2-1, is KAGVTQTPRYLIKTRGQQVTLSCSPISGHRSVSWYQQTPGQGLQFLFEYFSETQRNKGNFPGRFSGRQFSNSRSEMNVSTLELGDSALYLCASSSQTGGNYNEQFFGPGTRLTVL.

This clone appeared once. This rearrangement joins TRBV6-5 to TRBJ1-6; D might be TRBD1 (5 bases). V gave up 5 bases and J gave up 5 bases, with 13 bases separating them. The CDR3 has 15 residues. Germline values: CDR1 MNHEY, CDR2 SVGAGI. The CDR3 reads CASSNRQLNNSPLHF. CDR3 DNA sequence: TGTGCCAGCAGTAACCGACAGCTAAATAATTCACCCCTCCACTTT.

In DNA form, the CDR3 reads TGTGCCAGCAGCTCAGGGCAGGGGGTCTCCGAGCAGTACTTC. It is translated as CASSSGQGVSEQYF. The rearrangement joins TRBV11-3 to TRBJ2-7; 7 nucleotides align to TRBD1. Per germline, CDR1 SGHNT and CDR2 YENEEA. The CDR3 runs 14 residues. V lost 4 bases to trimming and J lost 6 bases; unmatched junction nucleotides: 9.

The V and J genes are TRBV10-3 and TRBJ1-3, with 10 positions matching TRBD1. The V gene end was trimmed by 6 bases and the J gene end by 2 bases; junction bases not matched to a gene: 1. This CDR3 region has 14 residues. In germline, CDR1 is ENHRY, CDR2 SYGVKD. The CDR3, as DNA: TGTGCCATCAGCGGGACAGGGGCTGGAAACACCATATATTTT. Amino acids: CAISGTGAGNTIYF.

This clone was counted a single time. The junction shows a germline mismatch at one end, possibly a read error. J is TRBJ1-1 and V is TRBV18; D call uncertain. From germline, CDR1 is KGHSH and CDR2 LQKENI. The CDR3 is 14 amino acids. CDR3: CASAPGVLNTEAFF. The CDR3 DNA sequence: TGTGCCAGCGCACCGGGAGTACTGAACACTGAAGCTTTCTTT.

This sequence joins TRBV7-2 and TRBJ1-5; the D is unclear. Looked up from germline, CDR1 is SGHTA and CDR2 is FQGNSA. V was pared by 0 bases and J by 4 bases, with 4 bases between. This CDR3 contains 13 residues. The CDR3 DNA reads TGTGCCAGCAGCTTAGCAATAAATCAGCCCCAGCATTTT. Protein sequence: CASSLAINQPQHF.

The V gene is TRBV19, the J gene TRBJ2-1; no clear D. Germline V gives CDR1 LNHDA, CDR2 SQIVND (reference sequence). Trimming shortened V by 3 bases and J by 0 bases, and 9 bases separated the two germline ends. This CDR3 spans 15 amino acids. The CDR3, as DNA: TGTGCCAGTAGTATCGACTCGAGCTCCTACAATGAGCAGTTCTTC. Translated, it gives CASSIDSSSYNEQFF.

The V gene is TRBV6-6, the J gene TRBJ2-1, with 8 bases fitting TRBD2. The CDR3 has 15 amino acids. Germline CDR1 reads MNHNY; CDR2 reads SVGAGI (reference sequence). J gave up 15 bases and V 0 bases, and 13 bases lay outside the gene matches. The CDR3: CASSYSPLISGIRFF. The CDR3 region has the DNA TGTGCCAGCAGTTACTCCCCTTTGATTAGCGGGATTAGGTTCTTC.

V usage is TRBV6-1 and J usage is TRBJ2-2; 7 bases match TRBD1. CDR1 and CDR2 from the germline V gene are MNHNS and SASEGT. V was clipped by 7 bases and J by 1 base; unmatched bases: 3. This CDR3 is built from 14 residues. This chain's CDR3 is CASKQGRNTGELFF. For the CDR3, the DNA is TGTGCCAGCAAACAGGGGCGGAACACCGGGGAGCTGTTTTTT.

The chain joins TRBV5-1 to TRBJ2-3; possible D gene TRBD2, 6 bases. V was trimmed by 4 bases and J by 2 bases, leaving 17 bases between them. The CDR3 covers 16 residues. Germline V gives CDR1 SGHRS, CDR2 YFSETQ. The CDR3 spells CASSPEGGTPTDTQYF. CDR3 sequence (DNA): TGCGCCAGCAGCCCGGAGGGCGGGACCCCCACAGATACGCAGTATTTT.

V and J are TRBV29-1 and TRBJ2-3; 7 bases map to TRBD2. CDR3 length: 14 amino acids. Germline V gene data show CDR1 as SQVTM and CDR2 as ANQGSEA. DNA for the CDR3: TGCAGTATACTCAGCGGGAAGGGGACAGATACGCAGTATTTT. It codes for CSILSGKGTDTQYF.

The chain combines TRBV11-3 with TRBJ2-5, with D maybe TRBD1 (7 bases). This CDR3 has 17 residues. With 1 base removed from V and 3 bases from J, the gap between germline ends came to 18 bases. Germline-derived CDR1 and CDR2 are SGHNT and YENEEA. The CDR3 nucleotides read TGTGCCAGCAGCTTAGGGACAGGACTAAAGCGTAAAGAGACCCAGTACTTC. It yields the protein CASSLGTGLKRKETQYF.

This sequence joins TRBV23-1 and TRBJ1-6, with 7 positions matching TRBD1. TRBV23-1 is filed as an ORF, its function uncertain. The CDR3 length is 15 residues. V lost 6 bases to trimming and J lost 10 bases; unmatched junction nucleotides: 12. In nucleotides, the CDR3 is TGCGCCAGCAGGCCAGATGACAGGGTAGTCTCACCCCTCCACTTT. Residues: CASRPDDRVVSPLHF.

For this clone: The sample carries other DNA sequences with the same CDR3. The chain uses TRBV4-2 and TRBJ2-7; TRBD1 agrees at 7 bases. Germline assignment: CDR1 LGHNA and CDR2 YNFKEQ. The V segment lost 1 base and the J segment 3 bases; nucleotides outside the gene matches: 3. The length of the CDR3 is 14 residues. In DNA form, the CDR3 reads TGTGCCAGCAGCCAAGGGCAGGGGGACTACGAGCAGTACTTC. It yields the protein CASSQGQGDYEQYF.

The chain combines TRBV4-3 with TRBJ1-6; TRBD1 aligns across 8 bases. The germline V gene has CDR1 LGHNA and CDR2 YSLEER. The J segment lost 9 bases and the V segment lost 0 bases, leaving 4 bases of the junction unmatched. The CDR3 consists of 15 residues. CDR3 in amino acids: CASSQEPQGGSPLHF. CDR3 DNA: TGCGCCAGCAGCCAAGAACCACAGGGGGGTTCACCCCTCCACTTT.

V usage is TRBV5-6 and J usage is TRBJ2-7; the match to TRBD1 covers 7 bases. The trim removed 5 bases at V and 4 bases at J, leaving 6 bases unmatched. Germline V gene sequence: CDR1 SGHDT, CDR2 YYEEEE. This CDR3 is built from 13 residues. The CDR3 nucleotides are TGTGCCAGCAGGGGACAGAACAAATACGAGCAGTACTTC. Protein product: CASRGQNKYEQYF.

This chain connects TRBV19 to TRBJ1-1; TRBD1 matches 9 bases. This CDR3 is built from 15 residues. The V and J ends lost 7 bases and 5 bases, in that order; junction bases with no gene match: 11. The V gene's germline CDR1 is LNHDA and CDR2 SQIVND (reference sequence). CDR3 in amino acids: CASMGPGQGITEAFF. DNA for the CDR3: TGTGCCAGTATGGGTCCCGGACAGGGGATTACTGAAGCTTTCTTT.

In this sample, this clone turned up once. The rearrangement joins TRBV6-6 to TRBJ1-2; 9 positions match TRBD1. Germline CDR1 and CDR2: MNHNY and SVGAGI (reference sequence). CDR3 length equals 16 residues. Germline trimming cut 5 bases from V and 2 bases from J; bases unmatched to any gene: 9. The CDR3 DNA follows: TGTGCCAGCAGTCCGGGACAGGGAGGAAGAAACTATGGCTACACCTTC. Translating gives CASSPGQGGRNYGYTF.

The chain employs TRBV29-1 and TRBJ2-1, with 8 bases aligning to TRBD2. V gave up 7 bases and J gave up 5 bases; unmatched junction bases: 16. Germline CDR1 is SQVTM and CDR2 is ANQGSEA. The CDR3 loop spans 16 amino acids. The CDR3 loop reads CSAFTPRGSGNNEQFF. CDR3 bases: TGCAGCGCTTTCACACCACGGGGTAGCGGGAACAATGAGCAGTTCTTC.

The V call is TRBV2, the J call TRBJ2-5, with 14 bases identical to TRBD2. The last part of the DNA fits TRBJ2-7 better; the J call may be wrong. Per the germline V gene, CDR1 is SNHLY and CDR2 is FYNNEI. There are 15 residues in the CDR3. DNA for the CDR3: TGTGCCAGCAGCGCTGGGACTAGCGGGAGCGGCGAGCAGTACTTC. It encodes CASSAGTSGSGEQYF.

V gene TRBV2 combines with J gene TRBJ1-1, with a tentative D call TRBD1 (6 bases). The CDR3 contains 15 residues. Germline-derived CDR1 and CDR2 are SNHLY and FYNNEI. Trimming pared 1 base from V and 3 bases from J, leaving 12 bases between. This CDR3 is CASSEEGRGYTEAFF. DNA of the CDR3: TGTGCCAGCAGTGAAGAAGGCAGGGGCTACACTGAAGCTTTCTTT.

This sequence joins TRBV21-1 and TRBJ2-5; TRBD2, the D gene given by the table, was not confirmed from the DNA. TRBV21-1 is marked as a pseudogene. The CDR3 has 19 residues. The CDR3: CASRQPTSGRGGGRETQYF. The CDR3, as DNA: TGTGCCAGCAGACAGCCGACTAGCGGGAGAGGTGGTGGTCGAGAGACCCAGTACTTC.

This rearrangement joins TRBV18 to TRBJ1-2, with TRBD1 as a possible D gene (6 bases). The CDR3 totals 15 residues. V was clipped by 3 bases and J by 5 bases, with 16 bases between them. Germline values: CDR1 KGHSH, CDR2 LQKENI. The chain's CDR3 is CASSPSTGMVYGYTF. The CDR3 nucleotides are TGTGCCAGCTCACCCTCGACAGGCATGGTTTATGGCTACACCTTC.

The chain couples TRBV5-4 to TRBJ1-5, with TRBD1 as a possible D gene (5 bases). V was pared by 0 bases and J by 7 bases, with 17 bases between. CDR1 and CDR2 (germline): SGHNT, YYREEE (reference sequence). This CDR3 is built from 16 residues. The CDR3 bases are TGTGCCAGCAGCTTGGTATTGGGACCGGGGGAACAGCCCCAGCATTTT. Its protein is CASSLVLGPGEQPQHF.